What follows are 27 T cell receptor beta chains derived from one specimen sequenced in a study of blood T cells in healthy people across ages. Through a sample-barcoded 5' primer and a J-beta primer mix, a second PCR was run for about 7 to 12 cycles. Using its own MiXCR run on the 5' RACE reads, TCRdb lists one record per CDR3 protein. This table holds around 1,900,000 distinct CDR3 sequences, about 39% found once. Source material: blood. These receptors were obtained from a human donor in good health.

This clonotype was observed a few times. A much larger clonotype is one base distant, so this may be a read error. The CDR3 DNA reads TGTGCCAGCAGGCGATCCCGTCCGGGAAACAAGGGGACTAATTCACCCCTCCACTTT. Amino acid sequence: CASRRSRPGNKGTNSPLHF. The J gene is TRBJ1-6, the V gene TRBV7-2, with D tentatively TRBD1 (5 bases). V lost 6 bases and J lost 6, with 27 bases in between. This CDR3 comprises 19 residues. Germline loops: CDR1 SGHTA, CDR2 FQGNSA.

As concerns this clonotype: At one end the junction does not follow the germline gene, possibly because of a read error. The chain joins TRBV6-6 to TRBJ2-1, with D tentatively TRBD1 (8 bases). Germline values: CDR1 MNHNY, CDR2 SVGAGI (reference sequence). This CDR3 has 14 residues. The CDR3 reads CVSRAGQAYNEQFF. CDR3 DNA: TGTGTCAGCAGAGCGGGACAGGCCTACAATGAGCAGTTCTTC.

The chain employs TRBV4-3 and TRBJ1-2; D ambiguous. The CDR3 extends over 16 amino acids. Germline lookup yields CDR1 LGHNA and CDR2 YSLEER. The V and J ends lost 0 bases and 8 bases respectively, with 19 bases between them. The CDR3 sequence: CASSQDRDIGNMGYTF. CDR3 DNA sequence: TGCGCCAGCAGCCAAGATCGTGATATTGGGAACATGGGCTACACCTTC.

V and J are TRBV4-1 and TRBJ2-1; TRBD2 matches 10 bases. There are 17 residues in the CDR3. The V gene's germline CDR1 is MGHRA and CDR2 YSYEKL. With V trimmed by 5 bases and J by 5 bases, 12 bases remained unmatched. CDR3 sequence (DNA): TGCGCCAGCAGCTTCCAACTAGCGGGGCCACGAAACAATGAGCAGTTCTTC. Its protein is CASSFQLAGPRNNEQFF.

This clonotype was seen more than once but under ten times. V usage is TRBV11-2 and J usage is TRBJ2-5, with TRBD2 matching 16 bases. The CDR3 has 19 residues. V lost 4 bases and J lost 4; bases outside the gene matches: 12. Germline V gene data show CDR1 as SGHAT and CDR2 as FQNNGV. In nucleotides, the CDR3 is TGTGCCAGCAGCTCACAGACACCGGGACTAGCGGGGGGGCGAGAGACCCAGTACTTC. This sequence encodes CASSSQTPGLAGGRETQYF.

The rearrangement joins TRBV20-1 to TRBJ2-4; D might be TRBD1 (5 bases). V lost 0 bases and J lost 13, with 22 bases in between. The CDR3 has 15 amino acids. The V gene's germline CDR1 is DFQATT and CDR2 SNEGSKA (reference sequence). DNA of the CDR3: TGCAGTGCTAGAGATAAAATAGGCAGGGAAGAGATCCAGTACTTC. It codes for CSARDKIGREEIQYF.

This clonotype came up a few times. The chain has TRBV5-1 and TRBJ2-1; perhaps TRBD1 as D (7 bases). Trimming shortened V by 4 bases and J by 2 bases, and 13 bases separated the two germline ends. Germline V CDR1 and CDR2: SGHRS, YFSETQ. This CDR3 is built from 15 residues. In nucleotides, the CDR3 is TGCGCCAGCAGCGCGGGACAGTCCACCTACAATGAGCAGTTCTTC. Translating it yields CASSAGQSTYNEQFF. Using reference TRBV5-1 and TRBJ2-1 for the parts outside the CDR3, the full variable domain is KAGVTQTPRYLIKTRGQQVTLSCSPISGHRSVSWYQQTPGQGLQFLFEYFSETQRNKGNFPGRFSGRQFSNSRSEMNVSTLELGDSALYLCASSAGQSTYNEQFFGPGTRLTVL.

This clonotype showed up just a few times. The chain links TRBV27 to TRBJ1-4; a weak D match, TRBD1 (5 bases). The V gene lost 3 bases and the J gene lost 2 bases, with 7 bases spanning the gap. The CDR3 is 14 amino acids. CDR1 and CDR2 (germline): MNHEY, SMNVEV (reference sequence). CDR3 DNA: TGTGCCAGCAGTTTTGGGGGGACTAATGAAAAACTGTTTTTT. Its protein is CASSFGGTNEKLFF. Using reference TRBV27 and TRBJ1-4 for the parts outside the CDR3, the full variable domain is EAQVTQNPRYLITVTGKKLTVTCSQNMNHEYMSWYRQDPGLGLRQIYYSMNVEVTDKGDVPEGYKVSRKEKRNFPLILESPSPNQTSLYFCASSFGGTNEKLFFGSGTQLSVL.

This clonotype came up a few times. This chain links TRBV7-9 with TRBJ2-2; D uncertain. The germline gives CDR1 SEHNR, CDR2 FQNEAQ (reference sequence). V was cut by 1 base and J by 4 bases, with 7 bases left in between. CDR3 length: 14 amino acids. The CDR3 sequence is CASSLVPSTGELFF. CDR3 bases: TGTGCCAGCAGCTTAGTTCCGAGCACCGGGGAGCTGTTTTTT.

A few counts support this clonotype. The chain couples TRBV9 to TRBJ2-1; perhaps TRBD2 as D (5 bases). The CDR3 loop spans 13 amino acids. Per the germline V gene, CDR1 is SGDLS and CDR2 is YYNGEE. Between the trimmed V and J ends, which lost 4 bases and 9 bases, there was a span of 14 bases. Here the CDR3 DNA reads TGTGCCAGCAGCCCGCGGACTGGTTTTGAGCAGTTCTTC. Protein sequence: CASSPRTGFEQFF.

The chain combines TRBV5-1 with TRBJ2-2; 12 bases map to TRBD1. From germline, CDR1 is SGHRS and CDR2 YFSETQ. V was pared by 5 bases and J by 6 bases, with 5 bases of the junction left unmatched. CDR3 size: 15 residues. CDR3 bases: TGCGCCAGCAGTTCCGGGACAGGGGGCTCCGGGGAGCTGTTTTTT. It encodes CASSSGTGGSGELFF.

As to this clonotype: A much larger clone sits a single nucleotide away, making a read error possible. This rearrangement joins TRBV10-3 to TRBJ2-1; 14 bases fit TRBD2. This CDR3 spans 19 amino acids. The J segment lost 4 bases and the V segment lost 0 bases, leaving 8 bases of the junction unmatched. Germline values: CDR1 ENHRY, CDR2 SYGVKD. The CDR3 coding sequence is TGTGCCATCAGTGAGTCAAGGACTAGCGGGAGGATGGGATACAATGAGCAGTTCTTC. This gives the protein CAISESRTSGRMGYNEQFF.

This chain links TRBV20-1 with TRBJ1-1, with no clear D. Germline lookup yields CDR1 DFQATT and CDR2 SNEGSKA (reference sequence). The length of the CDR3 is 14 residues. Trimming pared 6 bases from V and 0 bases from J, leaving 14 bases between. The CDR3: CSANRHDMNTEAFF. In DNA, the CDR3 is TGCAGTGCGAACCGACACGACATGAACACTGAAGCTTTCTTT.

The chain combines TRBV4-3 with TRBJ2-1; TRBD2 matches 11 bases. V shed 0 bases and J 11 bases; nucleotides not matched to a gene: 3. The germline V gene has CDR1 LGHNA and CDR2 YSLEER. This CDR3 is 14 amino acids long. CDR3 sequence (DNA): TGCGCCAGCAGCCAAGAGCTAGCGGGGGGCCAGCAGTTCTTC. Residues: CASSQELAGGQQFF.

The genes are TRBV7-9 and TRBJ1-4, with D unresolved. V lost 2 bases to trimming and J lost 0 bases, with 16 bases between them. Germline-derived CDR1 and CDR2 are SEHNR and FQNEAQ (reference sequence). This CDR3 has 18 amino acids. The CDR3 coding sequence is TGTGCCAGCAGCTTACTGGGCAGGACGAGGGCAACTAATGAAAAACTGTTTTTT. Translated: CASSLLGRTRATNEKLFF.

As for this clonotype: One end of the junction fails to match germline, which may point to a read error. This rearrangement joins TRBV3-1 to TRBJ2-5; 13 bases match TRBD2. The better agreement between TRBJ2-7 and the DNA end casts doubt on the J call. The CDR3 covers 15 residues. Germline CDR1 LGHDT, CDR2 YNNKEL (reference sequence). The CDR3 DNA follows: TGTGCCGGCAGCCAACTAGCGGGGGGGCCCTACGAGCAGTACTTC. Protein: CAGSQLAGGPYEQYF.

This chain links TRBV7-2 with TRBJ2-7; the D call may be TRBD1 or TRBD2 (5 bases each). Germline V gives CDR1 SGHTA, CDR2 FQGNSA. Trimming took off 2 bases at V and 2 bases at J, with 22 bases between the two ends. This CDR3 spans 18 amino acids. The CDR3 is CASSLSASPGHATYEQYF. The CDR3 region has the DNA TGTGCCAGCAGCTTAAGCGCTTCCCCGGGGCACGCCACCTACGAGCAGTACTTC.

This sequence joins TRBV29-1 and TRBJ1-4; D gene ambiguous. The CDR3 spans 14 residues. V was trimmed by 4 bases and J by 4 bases, leaving 13 bases between them. Germline V gene lookup returns CDR1 SQVTM and CDR2 ANQGSEA. Here the CDR3 reads CSVGTDGNNEKLFF. CDR3 in DNA: TGCAGCGTTGGGACTGACGGAAATAATGAAAAACTGTTTTTT.

This clonotype was detected a few times. This chain joins TRBV20-1 and TRBJ2-1; 8 bases align to TRBD1. J was trimmed by 0 bases and V by 5 bases; bases with no gene match: 3. The CDR3 sequence is 14 residues long. CDR1 is DFQATT and CDR2 is SNEGSKA in the germline V gene (reference sequence). The CDR3, as DNA: TGCAGTGCTCGACAGGGGAACTCCTACAATGAGCAGTTCTTC. Encoded protein: CSARQGNSYNEQFF.

The V and J genes are TRBV5-6 and TRBJ1-2; a possible D gene is TRBD1 (5 bases). The germline V gene encodes CDR1 SGHDT and CDR2 YYEEEE. With 1 base removed from V and 5 bases from J, the gap between germline ends came to 18 bases. The CDR3 extends over 16 amino acids. CDR3 nucleotides: TGTGCCAGCAGCTTGCGCTCGCTCAGGGCTATTTATGGCTACACCTTC. Translation gives CASSLRSLRAIYGYTF.

The J gene is TRBJ2-1, the V gene TRBV5-5; D is possibly TRBD1 (5 bases). The V end was cut by 0 bases, the J end by 8 bases, with 15 bases between. The CDR3 is 15 amino acids. Germline CDR1 SGHKS, CDR2 YYEKEE (reference sequence). CDR3 residues: CASSLVLGPLDEQFF. The CDR3 region has the DNA TGTGCCAGCAGCTTGGTGCTGGGGCCTTTGGATGAGCAGTTCTTC.

This clonotype was counted between two and nine times. The chain links TRBV29-1 to TRBJ2-7, with D possibly being TRBD1 (8 bases). The V end lost 1 base, the J end lost 3 bases, and 28 bases lay between the germline ends. The length of the CDR3 is 19 residues. Germline CDR1 is SQVTM and CDR2 is ANQGSEA. The CDR3 DNA reads as TGCAGCGTTGAAGCGTTTGGCAGGGGGCGAGCGGGGCCTCTCTACGAGCAGTACTTC. Its translation is CSVEAFGRGRAGPLYEQYF.

J is TRBJ1-2 and V is TRBV5-6; D possibly corresponds to TRBD1 (5 bases). Germline CDR1 reads SGHDT; CDR2 reads YYEEEE. V was pared by 4 bases and J by 1 base, with 14 bases between. This CDR3 region has 15 residues. The CDR3 loop is CASSPYGAGNYGYTF. CDR3 in DNA: TGTGCCAGCAGCCCATATGGGGCGGGTAACTATGGCTACACCTTC.

Concerning this clonotype itself: Mismatch with germline at one junction end may stem from a read error. The J gene is TRBJ1-2, the V gene TRBV29-1; D remains unclear. The CDR3 length is 14 residues. Germline-derived CDR1 and CDR2 are SQVTM and ANQGSEA. The CDR3 protein is CSAEPHGGIQGYTF. CDR3 bases: TGCAGCGCTGAACCCCATGGAGGGATCCAGGGCTACACCTTC.

J is TRBJ1-2 and V is TRBV29-1, with D perhaps TRBD1 (6 bases). The CDR3 is 13 amino acids. Per the germline V gene, CDR1 is SQVTM and CDR2 is ANQGSEA. V was pared by 1 base and J by 6 bases, with 12 bases between. The CDR3 coding sequence is TGCAGCGTTGAAGTAAACAGGGTCGATGGCTACACCTTC. Amino acids: CSVEVNRVDGYTF.

The chain is built from TRBV7-9 and TRBJ1-2; D ambiguous. Germline V gene lookup returns CDR1 SEHNR and CDR2 FQNEAQ (reference sequence). The CDR3 has 14 residues. Trimming cost V 2 bases and J 2 bases, with 9 bases left between them. CDR3 in amino acids: CASSLTSVNYGYTF. DNA of the CDR3: TGTGCCAGCAGCTTAACATCAGTCAACTATGGCTACACCTTC.

The chain uses TRBV27 and TRBJ2-7, with 8 bases identical to TRBD1. The CDR3 contains 13 residues. From germline, CDR1 is MNHEY and CDR2 SMNVEV (reference sequence). The junction had 5 bases not matched to a gene; V was cut back by 6 bases and J by 4 bases. In nucleotides, the CDR3 is TGTGCCAGCAGGGACAGGGACACTTACGAGCAGTACTTC. It is translated as CASRDRDTYEQYF.